This T cell receptor (beta chain) was observed in a study of T cell repertoires in cytomegalovirus infection. Study background: Public signatures in TCR beta pointed to CMV infection and matching HLA type.

CDR3 length equals 13 residues. The ends were cut back, 1 base at V and 4 bases at J, with 7 bases in the middle. Per germline, CDR1 SGHVS and CDR2 FNYEAQ. TCRdb re-called the reads with MiXCR, one entry per CDR3 protein. The table includes hundreds of thousands of distinct CDR3 sequences, roughly 22% detected once. Ten or more counts support this clonotype. Sequenced sample: CD8+ T cells from PBMCs. The TCR originated in a human donor in good health (CMV status not recorded). Some clones in this sample may be carry-over from other donors' samples. V is TRBV7-6 and J is TRBJ1-1, with a weak D call TRBD1 (5 bases). CDR3 nucleotide sequence: TGTGCCAGCAGCTTAGGACAGTCCACTGAAGCTTTCTTT. It specifies CASSLGQSTEAFF.